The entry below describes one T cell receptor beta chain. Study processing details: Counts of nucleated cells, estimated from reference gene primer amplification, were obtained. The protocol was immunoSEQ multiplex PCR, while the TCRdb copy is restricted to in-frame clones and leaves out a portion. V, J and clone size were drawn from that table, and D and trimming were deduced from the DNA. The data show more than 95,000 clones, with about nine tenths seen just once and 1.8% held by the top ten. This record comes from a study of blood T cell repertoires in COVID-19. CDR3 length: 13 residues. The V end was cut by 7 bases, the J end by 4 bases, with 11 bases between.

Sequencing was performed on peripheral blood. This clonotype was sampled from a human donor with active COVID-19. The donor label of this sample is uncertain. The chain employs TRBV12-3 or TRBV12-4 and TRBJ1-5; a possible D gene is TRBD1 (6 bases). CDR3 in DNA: TGTGCCAGCACCGAACAGGGTAATCAGCCCCAGCATTTT. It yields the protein CASTEQGNQPQHF.